This T cell receptor beta chain was identified in a study of PD-L1 blockade in urothelial cancer. Study details: Blood samples had a median of around 150,000 T cells. Overall study results and limits: Where pretreatment blood TCR clonality fell below the median, better survival was predicted.

The time point was: pretreatment peripheral blood. Sampling of each patient yielded between 1 and 8 specimens, collected pretreatment and on-treatment. The CDR3 length is 16 residues. CDR1 and CDR2 (germline): SGHVS, FNYEAQ. V shed 0 bases and J 3 bases; nucleotides not matched to a gene: 4. In this sample, this clone turned up once. Its antigen remains unknown. The data were produced by immunoSEQ multiplex PCR, yet TCRdb's version contains in-frame clones alone and is incomplete. This sample carries more than 85,000 clones, roughly 91% of them seen once, and the ten largest clones take roughly 2%. The sample here was PBMCs, taken around atezolizumab (anti-PD-L1) treatment. V is TRBV7-6 and J is TRBJ2-1, with TRBD2 matching 8 bases. This TCR was recovered from a man in his fifties or sixties with urothelial cancer. The CDR3 DNA sequence: TGTGCCAGCAGCTTAGCGGCGGGGGGCAACTACAATGAGCAGTTCTTC. Its translation: CASSLAAGGNYNEQFF.